This T cell receptor (beta chain) is from a study of shared clonotypes between healthy human individuals. This CDR3 is built from 13 residues. The V end lost 0 bases, the J end lost 10 bases, and 13 bases lay between the germline ends. CDR1 and CDR2 from the germline V gene are GTSNPN and SVGIG (reference sequence). Researchers ran the assay at a deep level. In the source study's methods: Junction-only sequences produced by ImmunoSEQ had no quality scores, so filtering differed. Sequencing was performed with immunoSEQ multiplex PCR; in TCRdb, only in-frame clones are kept and a portion is missing. For V, J and clone size, that table is used; D and trimming come from the DNA. The sample shows more than 2 million clones, around 95% of them seen only once. Donors were healthy HIV-negative adults without recent acute infections or vaccinations. As to this clone: The antigen remains unidentified.

Study-wide findings and caveats: Clonotype sharing across a few donors was observed for about 4.8% of naive CD4 clonotypes.

This clonotype was sampled from a man between 18 and 29 years old in good health. The sequencing sample was made of naive CD4+ T cells sorted from blood. Subset denoted: CD45RA+ positively selected. The chain combines TRBV30 with TRBJ2-1; no definite D call. The CDR3, as DNA: TGTGCCTGGAGTGTTTCCCTTTTGCGGGAGCAGTTCTTC. Residues: CAWSVSLLREQFF. Full variable domain (outside the CDR3, taken from reference TRBV30 and TRBJ2-1): SQTIHQWPATLVQPVGSPLSLECTVEGTSNPNLYWYRQAAGRGLQLLFYSVGIGQISSEVPQNLSASRPQDRQFILSSKKLLLSDSGFYLCAWSVSLLREQFFGPGTRLTVL.